Included here is one T cell receptor beta chain sequence, with context. What it recognizes is unknown. The CDR3 covers 17 residues. V was shortened by 1 base and J by 4 bases, with 17 bases between the two germline ends. Per germline, CDR1 SEHNR and CDR2 FQNEAQ (reference sequence). This sample stems from a study of blood T cells in healthy people across ages. For the second PCR, which ran for about 6 to 11 cycles, a sample-barcoded 5' primer and a J-beta primer mix were used. TCRdb used MiXCR to reprocess the 5' RACE reads, holding one entry per CDR3 protein. The repertoire holds some 890,000 distinct CDR3 sequences, about 28% seen once, with 9.5% to 13% in the top ten. Whole-study findings and limits: Roughly linearly, TCR beta diversity per million T cells fell as age increased. Across samples, TCR beta diversity tracked strongly with naive T cell percentage.

These data were also reused for a study on T cells of mothers and their children. As that study records: Each 15 ul cDNA reaction used 1.5 ug RNA; all RNA was used. Every mother produced more than 10 million TCR beta CDR3 reads, whereas every child provided about 3 million.

The source is a woman in her 40s in good health. V is TRBV7-9 and J is TRBJ2-1; D is perhaps TRBD1 or TRBD2 (5 bases each). Sequenced material: blood. CDR3: CASSLVETEEEYNEQFF. The DNA of the CDR3 is TGTGCCAGCAGCTTAGTTGAGACAGAGGAGGAATACAATGAGCAGTTCTTC.